This T cell receptor beta chain was found in a study of shared clonotypes between healthy human individuals. This CDR3 contains 15 residues. Deletions cut 10 bases from V and 0 bases from J, with 13 bases between. Germline V gene sequence: CDR1 MDHEN, CDR2 SYDVKM. Profiling relied on immunoSEQ multiplex PCR, and the TCRdb table lists in-frame clones only, not all of them. This table holds about 380,000 clones, about 97% found once. Sequencing was done on a sample of memory CD8+ T cells sorted from blood. Subset in this sample: CD45RO+ cells pooled with CCR7-negative TemRA cells. The chain joins TRBV28 to TRBJ2-6; D unresolved. This TCR derives from a man between 25 and 39 years old in good health. The CDR3 bases are TGTGCCACTCGTGGGCCTAGCTCTGGGGCCAACGTCCTGACTTTC. This codes for CATRGPSSGANVLTF.